This T cell receptor (beta chain) was obtained from a study of early T cells in non-severe SARS-CoV-2 infection. Findings and limits, study-wide: Matches to VDJdb favored anti-spike CD8 responses and missed private and CD4 specificities.

Germline V gives CDR1 SNHLY, CDR2 FYNNEI. CDR3 size: 13 residues. The V end lost 7 bases, the J end lost 5 bases, and 13 bases lay between the germline ends. This clonotype was picked up a small number of times. The antigen is not known. TCRdb fed the 5' RACE reads into MiXCR, producing one record per CDR3 protein. The sample holds over 50,000 distinct CDR3 sequences; about 12% are singletons and the top ten take about 3.1%. This receptor was taken from an adult who was a healthcare worker with PCR-confirmed SARS-CoV-2 infection or an uninfected control (not recorded which). Sequenced: whole blood. The V call is TRBV2, the J call TRBJ2-3, with D uncertain. The CDR3 here is CASMGFDGDTQYF. As DNA, the CDR3 is TGTGCCAGCATGGGGTTTGATGGAGATACGCAGTATTTT. Combining the CDR3 with reference TRBV2 and TRBJ2-3 gives the whole variable domain EPEVTQTPSHQVTQMGQEVILRCVPISNHLYFYWYRQILGQKVEFLVSFYNNEISEKSEIFDDQFSVERPDGSNFTLKIRSTKLEDSAMYFCASMGFDGDTQYFGPGTRLTVL.